This entry lists 23 T cell receptor beta chains sequenced from one sample in a study of regulatory T cells in long-lasting Graves disease. TCR beta libraries were built with iRepertoire HTBI primers and Arm-PCR of CDR3 regions. TCRdb recomputed calls from the multiplex PCR reads with MiXCR, one row per CDR3 protein. The sample consists of roughly 610,000 distinct CDR3 sequences, roughly 15% of them appearing once. As to time point: newly diagnosed GD, antithyroid drugs for less than 3 months. PBMC-derived RNA was used for the TCR library. This sample also belongs to another study, concerning T cells in Graves' hyperthyroidism and ophthalmopathy.

The sequenced sample was peripheral blood mononuclear cells (PBMCs), obtained at new diagnosis, from a patient treated with antithyroid drugs. Source of these receptors: a woman in her 30s with Graves disease.

This clonotype was recorded many times. V gene TRBV7-2 combines with J gene TRBJ2-1; possible D gene TRBD2, 5 bases. V was shortened by 4 bases and J by 0 bases, with 10 bases between the two germline ends. The CDR3 is made up of 15 amino acids. Per germline, CDR1 SGHTA and CDR2 FQGNSA. The CDR3 reads CASSSQGGSYNEQFF. The CDR3 nucleotides are TGTGCCAGCAGCTCTCAAGGAGGCTCCTACAATGAGCAGTTCTTC.

This clonotype was recorded at least ten times. The chain carries TRBV28 and TRBJ1-1; TRBD1 matches at 10 bases. The CDR3 totals 15 residues. Germline CDR1 is MDHEN and CDR2 is SYDVKM. The trim removed 2 bases at V and 8 bases at J, leaving 8 bases unmatched. The CDR3 protein is CASSLGDRGWLEAFF. The CDR3, as DNA: TGTGCCAGCAGTTTAGGGGACAGGGGATGGTTGGAAGCTTTCTTT.

The chain employs TRBV4-2 and TRBJ1-2, with TRBD1 matching 7 bases. CDR1 and CDR2 (germline): LGHNA, YNFKEQ. Trimming took 3 bases from V and 0 from J; bases not matched to a gene: 7. The CDR3 is 16 residues long. The CDR3 coding sequence is TGTGCCAGCAGCCATCGACAGGGCGCCTCTAACTATGGCTACACCTTC. Translated, it gives CASSHRQGASNYGYTF.

This clonotype was seen at least ten times. V is TRBV20-1 and J is TRBJ1-6, with D possibly being TRBD1 (6 bases). The CDR3 runs 14 residues. V was clipped by 6 bases and J by 9 bases, with 18 bases between them. Germline CDR1 reads DFQATT; CDR2 reads SNEGSKA (reference sequence). Here the CDR3 DNA reads TGCAGTGCCAGGTCGGCAGGGGAGGGTTCACCCCTCCACTTT. Protein product: CSARSAGEGSPLHF.

In this sample, this clonotype turned up many times. The chain joins TRBV20-1 to TRBJ1-4; 9 nucleotides line up with TRBD1. Trimming removed 0 bases from V and 6 bases from J; junction bases left unmatched: 8. Germline V gene sequence: CDR1 DFQATT, CDR2 SNEGSKA (reference sequence). CDR3 length: 16 amino acids. The CDR3 loop reads CSARDLPGQGYEKLFF. The CDR3 coding sequence is TGCAGTGCTAGAGACCTGCCGGGACAGGGTTATGAAAAACTGTTTTTT.

The chain combines TRBV7-2 with TRBJ1-2; no reliable D call. CDR3 length: 12 residues. Germline V CDR1 and CDR2: SGHTA, FQGNSA. Trimming stripped 1 base from V and 8 bases from J, with 8 bases between. CDR3 DNA: TGTGCCAGCAGCTTAGTCGCGGGGGGCTACACCTTC. Translated: CASSLVAGGYTF.

This clonotype was found many times. The chain recombines TRBV12-3 or TRBV12-4 with TRBJ1-2; 7 bases map to TRBD1. The CDR3 has 13 amino acids. With 3 bases clipped from V and 7 bases from J, the junction kept 5 bases outside the gene matches. The CDR3 coding sequence is TGTGCCAGCAGTTTCAGGCAGGGGGGTGGCTACACCTTC. This sequence encodes CASSFRQGGGYTF.

A few counts support this clonotype. V gene TRBV10-3 combines with J gene TRBJ2-1, with a tentative D call TRBD2 (5 bases). The germline V gene encodes CDR1 ENHRY and CDR2 SYGVKD. CDR3 length: 14 amino acids. Trimming stripped 4 bases from V and 0 bases from J, with 7 bases between. CDR3 DNA sequence: TGTGCCATCAGTGGAGAGGGCTCCTACAATGAGCAGTTCTTC. It translates to CAISGEGSYNEQFF.

Many counts were recorded for this clonotype. This chain joins TRBV27 and TRBJ1-5; TRBD1 matches at 10 bases. This CDR3 spans 15 amino acids. The J segment lost 5 bases and the V segment lost 2 bases, leaving 3 bases of the junction unmatched. CDR1 and CDR2 from the germline V gene are MNHEY and SMNVEV (reference sequence). Written as DNA, the CDR3 is TGTGCCAGCAGTTTAGACGGACAGGGGGATCAGCCCCAGCATTTT. Protein product: CASSLDGQGDQPQHF.

This sequence joins TRBV7-2 and TRBJ1-1, with 7 bases lining up with TRBD1. Germline loops: CDR1 SGHTA, CDR2 FQGNSA. CDR3 length: 16 amino acids. V trimming: 4 bases; J trimming: 9 bases; junction bases outside the gene matches: 17. DNA of the CDR3: TGTGCCAGCAGCTCTAGACAGGGTTGGGAGGGGGTGAAAGCTTTCTTT. Protein: CASSSRQGWEGVKAFF.

This clonotype was seen a handful of times. This rearrangement joins TRBV19 to TRBJ1-5, with TRBD1 matching 10 bases. This CDR3 comprises 16 residues. Trimming cost V 4 bases and J 5 bases; bases outside gene matches: 8. Germline CDR1 is LNHDA and CDR2 is SQIVND (reference sequence). The DNA for the CDR3 is TGTGCCAGTAGTACAAAAGGACAGGGGGGCTATCAGCCCCAGCATTTT. This sequence encodes CASSTKGQGGYQPQHF.

This clonotype was found many times. The chain has TRBV28 and TRBJ2-2, with 10 bases lining up with TRBD2. CDR1 and CDR2 (germline): MDHEN, SYDVKM. The CDR3 extends over 17 amino acids. With V trimmed by 7 bases and J by 6 bases, 14 bases remained unmatched. CDR3 residues: CASNLLAGTGTPGELFF. In DNA form, the CDR3 reads TGTGCCAGCAACCTACTAGCGGGGACAGGAACACCCGGGGAGCTGTTTTTT.

The table lists this clonotype with a few counts. The rearrangement links TRBV6-4 to TRBJ2-3, with TRBD2 matching over 7 bases. Germline CDR1 reads MRHNA; CDR2 reads SNTAGT. The CDR3 totals 15 residues. Trimming cost V 0 bases and J 5 bases; bases outside gene matches: 5. CDR3 residues: CASSDSSSGVDTQYF. CDR3 nucleotide sequence: TGTGCCAGCAGTGACTCATCTAGCGGAGTAGATACGCAGTATTTT.

This clonotype was detected ten times or more. This chain links TRBV28 with TRBJ2-3; D may correspond to TRBD1 or TRBD2 (5 bases each). The V end was cut by 5 bases, the J end by 4 bases, with 16 bases between. From germline, CDR1 is MDHEN and CDR2 SYDVKM. The CDR3 contains 15 residues. The CDR3 DNA is TGTGCCAGCAGTCCAAGGGACGGCCGCCCAGATACGCAGTATTTT. It encodes CASSPRDGRPDTQYF.

This rearrangement joins TRBV4-1 to TRBJ2-2, with 8 bases lining up with TRBD1. V was pared by 4 bases and J by 6 bases, with 4 bases of the junction left unmatched. From germline, CDR1 is MGHRA and CDR2 YSYEKL. The CDR3 length is 14 residues. CDR3 loop: CASSLRQGPGELFF. CDR3 sequence (DNA): TGCGCCAGCAGCCTGCGACAGGGGCCCGGGGAGCTGTTTTTT.

This clonotype was counted at least ten times. The chain couples TRBV2 to TRBJ1-2; D remains unclear. CDR3 size: 12 residues. Germline loops: CDR1 SNHLY, CDR2 FYNNEI. V lost 3 bases, J lost 4 bases, and 6 bases lay in between. The CDR3 sequence is CASSEASYGYTF. In DNA form, the CDR3 reads TGTGCCAGCAGTGAGGCCAGCTATGGCTACACCTTC.

This clonotype turned up a few times. This chain uses TRBV19 with TRBJ2-3; D gene ambiguous. The CDR3 loop spans 14 amino acids. Germline V CDR1 and CDR2: LNHDA, SQIVND (reference sequence). The germline V and J ends were trimmed by 3 bases and 6 bases, with 13 bases remaining between them. CDR3 DNA: TGTGCCAGTAGTATCCTAGGCTTCAGTGATACGCAGTATTTT. Its translation: CASSILGFSDTQYF.

At least ten counts were recorded for this clonotype. Germline and junction disagree at one end, which may indicate a read error. The chain combines TRBV5-1 with TRBJ1-1; D is possibly TRBD1 (5 bases). CDR1 is SGHRS, CDR2 YFSETQ, per germline. The CDR3 totals 14 residues. CDR3 in DNA: TGTGCCAGCAGTTTGTCAGGACAGAACACTGAAGCTTTCTTT. Protein sequence: CASSLSGQNTEAFF.

This clonotype was detected ten times or more. The chain links TRBV15 to TRBJ2-1, with 8 positions matching TRBD2. The CDR3 runs 14 residues. The trim removed 0 bases at V and 10 bases at J, leaving 5 bases unmatched. Germline CDR1 and CDR2: LNHNV and YYDKDF (reference sequence). CDR3 in amino acids: CATSREPSGLEQFF. The CDR3 DNA sequence: TGTGCCACCAGCAGAGAACCTAGCGGGCTAGAGCAGTTCTTC. The entire variable domain, with the rest obtained from reference TRBV15 and TRBJ2-1, is as follows: DAMVIQNPRYQVTQFGKPVTLSCSQTLNHNVMYWYQQKSSQAPKLLFHYYDKDFNNEADTPDNFQSRRPNTSFCFLDIRSPGLGDTAMYLCATSREPSGLEQFFGPGTRLTVL.

The V call is TRBV7-2, the J call TRBJ2-1; TRBD2 matches 12 bases. CDR1 and CDR2 from the germline V gene are SGHTA and FQGNSA. The CDR3 has 15 residues. J gave up 7 bases and V 5 bases, and 6 bases lay outside the gene matches. For the CDR3, the DNA is TGTGCCAGCAGCATACTAGCGGGAGGTGCTAATGAGCAGTTCTTC. This gives the protein CASSILAGGANEQFF.

The genes are TRBV7-3 and TRBJ2-1, with D possibly matching TRBD1 (6 bases). CDR1 and CDR2 from the germline V gene are SGHTA and FQGTGA. V was clipped by 4 bases and J by 1 base, with 11 bases between them. This CDR3 region has 15 residues. The CDR3 region has the DNA TGTGCCAGCAGCTCCGCAAGGGGGTCCTACAATGAGCAGTTCTTC. It codes for CASSSARGSYNEQFF.

V and J are TRBV15 and TRBJ1-3, with D unclear. The CDR3 has 15 residues. V lost 0 bases, J lost 6 bases, and 12 bases lay in between. Per germline, CDR1 LNHNV and CDR2 YYDKDF (reference sequence). DNA of the CDR3: TGTGCCACCAGCAGAGATCCCCGCGGCCAAAACACCATATATTTT. This encodes CATSRDPRGQNTIYF.

This clonotype has a count of ten or more. This chain links TRBV7-2 with TRBJ1-3; TRBD1 might be the D (6 bases). The ends were cut back, 4 bases at V and 4 bases at J, with 20 bases in the middle. Germline CDR1 SGHTA, CDR2 FQGNSA. The CDR3 runs 17 residues. The CDR3, as DNA: TGTGCCAGCAGCTCCCAACAGGGAGGCCTGGGGGGAAACACCATATATTTT. Translated, it gives CASSSQQGGLGGNTIYF.